These T cell receptor beta chains were read from a single sample in a study of beta chain features in type 1 diabetes. This table comes from immunoSEQ multiplex PCR, and its TCRdb copy is limited to in-frame clones, with some not included. This sample carries hundreds of thousands of clones, around 9.3% of them seen once, and the ten largest clones take 0.95% to 1.1%. Sequencing was done on a sample of central memory CD4+ T cells from blood. Receptors originate from a young man with type 1 diabetes. Each CDR3 is given with its conserved first and last residue. A D gene is named only where the DNA matches it firmly. Clone size is shown for a subset of rows, as once, few, many or a class of expanded clone.

CDR3aa	CDR3nt	abundance	d_gene	v_gene	j_gene
CASSSLPSTDTQYF	TGTGCCAGTAGTAGCCTGCCTAGCACAGATACGCAGTATTTT	few	-	TRBV19	TRBJ2-3
CASSTGDHEQFF	TGTGCCAGCAGTACAGGGGATCACGAGCAGTTCTTC	-	TRBD1	TRBV2	TRBJ2-1
CASSLGTWETQYF	TGTGCCAGCAGCTTGGGGACGTGGGAGACCCAGTACTTC	few	-	TRBV5-6	TRBJ2-5
CASTHKGRNTEAFF	TGTGCCAGTACCCATAAGGGTAGAAACACTGAAGCTTTCTTT	-	-	TRBV19	TRBJ1-1
CASRNLQGKSSYNEQFF	TGTGCCAGTAGGAATCTACAGGGGAAAAGCTCCTACAATGAGCAGTTCTTC	-	TRBD1	TRBV19	TRBJ2-1
CASSFTGSEQYF	TGCGCCAGCAGCTTTACAGGGTCCGAGCAGTACTTC	-	-	TRBV4-3	TRBJ2-7
CASSLGTLGGYTF	TGTGCCAGCAGCCTCGGGACCCTCGGCGGCTACACCTTC	few	-	TRBV11-2	TRBJ1-2
CASGGPRGTDTQYF	TGTGCCAGCGGGGGGCCTAGGGGGACAGATACGCAGTATTTT	few	-	TRBV2	TRBJ2-3
CASSQDRQAHYEQYF	TGTGCCAGCAGCCAAGATAGACAGGCCCACTACGAGCAGTACTTC	-	-	TRBV14	TRBJ2-7
CASSNRRGIWEYSPLHF	TGTGCCAGCAGTAACCGGAGAGGGATATGGGAGTATTCACCCCTCCACTTT	-	-	TRBV27	TRBJ1-6